The source of this TCR beta chain is a study of blood T cell repertoires in COVID-19. Repertoires were generated with immunoSEQ multiplex PCR, while TCRdb's copy carries only in-frame clones and drops some. The sample has some 50,000 clones, over 65% seen once. This clone was seen a handful of times. This CDR3 comprises 17 residues. V was pared by 5 bases and J by 5 bases, with 13 bases of the junction left unmatched. CDR1 and CDR2 (germline): SGHVS, FQNEAQ. The chain has TRBV7-8 and TRBJ1-2; 11 bases line up with TRBD1. Sample: peripheral blood. This receptor was obtained from a woman aged 70-85 years with acute or convalescent COVID-19. For the CDR3, the DNA is TGTGCCAGCAGCCCCCTTAGATTGGACAGGGGGCGATATGGCTACACCTTC. The encoded protein is CASSPLRLDRGRYGYTF.